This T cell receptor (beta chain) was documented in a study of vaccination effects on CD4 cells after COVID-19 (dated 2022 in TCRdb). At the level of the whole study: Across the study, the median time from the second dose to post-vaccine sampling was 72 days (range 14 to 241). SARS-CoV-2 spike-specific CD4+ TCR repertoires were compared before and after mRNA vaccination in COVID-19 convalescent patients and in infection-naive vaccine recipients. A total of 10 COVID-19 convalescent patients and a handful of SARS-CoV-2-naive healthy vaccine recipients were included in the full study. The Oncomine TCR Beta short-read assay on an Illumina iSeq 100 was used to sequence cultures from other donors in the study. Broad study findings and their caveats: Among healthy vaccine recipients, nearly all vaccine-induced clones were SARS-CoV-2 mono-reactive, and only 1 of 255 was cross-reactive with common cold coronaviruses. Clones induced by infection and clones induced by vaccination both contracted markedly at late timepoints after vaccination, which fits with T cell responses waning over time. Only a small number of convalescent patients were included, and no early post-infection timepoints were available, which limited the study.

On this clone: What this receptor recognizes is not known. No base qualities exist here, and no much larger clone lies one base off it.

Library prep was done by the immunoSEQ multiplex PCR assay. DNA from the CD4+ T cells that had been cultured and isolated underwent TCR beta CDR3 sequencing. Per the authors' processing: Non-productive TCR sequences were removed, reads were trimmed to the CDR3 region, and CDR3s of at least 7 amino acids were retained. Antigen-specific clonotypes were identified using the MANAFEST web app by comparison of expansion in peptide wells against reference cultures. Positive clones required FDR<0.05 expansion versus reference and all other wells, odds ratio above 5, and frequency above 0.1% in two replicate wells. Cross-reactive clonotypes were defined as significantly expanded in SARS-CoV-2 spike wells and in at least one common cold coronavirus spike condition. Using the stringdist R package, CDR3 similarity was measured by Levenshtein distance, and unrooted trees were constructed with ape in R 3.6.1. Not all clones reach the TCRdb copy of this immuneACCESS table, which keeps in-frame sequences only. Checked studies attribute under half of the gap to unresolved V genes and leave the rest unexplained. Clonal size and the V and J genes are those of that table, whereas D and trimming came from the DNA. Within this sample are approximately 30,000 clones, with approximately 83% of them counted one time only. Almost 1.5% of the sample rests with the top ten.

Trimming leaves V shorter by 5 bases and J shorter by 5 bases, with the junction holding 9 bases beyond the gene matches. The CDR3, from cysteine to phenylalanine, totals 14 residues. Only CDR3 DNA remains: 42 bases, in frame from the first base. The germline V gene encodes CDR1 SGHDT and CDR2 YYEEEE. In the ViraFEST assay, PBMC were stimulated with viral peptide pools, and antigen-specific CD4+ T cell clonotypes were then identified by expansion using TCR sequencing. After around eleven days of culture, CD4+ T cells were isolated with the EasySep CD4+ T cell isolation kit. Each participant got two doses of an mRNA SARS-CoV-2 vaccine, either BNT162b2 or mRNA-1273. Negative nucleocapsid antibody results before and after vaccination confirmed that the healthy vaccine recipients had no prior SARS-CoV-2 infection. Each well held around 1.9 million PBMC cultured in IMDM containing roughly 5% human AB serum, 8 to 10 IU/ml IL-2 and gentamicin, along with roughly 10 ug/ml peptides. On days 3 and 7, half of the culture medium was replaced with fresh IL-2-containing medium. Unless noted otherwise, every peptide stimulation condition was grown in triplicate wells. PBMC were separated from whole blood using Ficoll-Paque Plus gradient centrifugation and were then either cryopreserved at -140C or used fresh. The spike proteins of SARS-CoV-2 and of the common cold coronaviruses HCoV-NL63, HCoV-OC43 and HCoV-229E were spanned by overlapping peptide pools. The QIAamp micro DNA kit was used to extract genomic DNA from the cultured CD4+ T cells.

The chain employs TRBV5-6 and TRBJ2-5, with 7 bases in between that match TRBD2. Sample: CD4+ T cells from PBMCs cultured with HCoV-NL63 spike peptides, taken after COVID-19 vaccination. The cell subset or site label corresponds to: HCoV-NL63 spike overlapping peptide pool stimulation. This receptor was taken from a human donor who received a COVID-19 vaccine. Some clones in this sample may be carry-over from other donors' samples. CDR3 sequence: CASSRDFGGETQYF. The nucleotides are TGTGCCAGCAGTCGGGACTTCGGGGGGGAGACCCAGTACTTC.